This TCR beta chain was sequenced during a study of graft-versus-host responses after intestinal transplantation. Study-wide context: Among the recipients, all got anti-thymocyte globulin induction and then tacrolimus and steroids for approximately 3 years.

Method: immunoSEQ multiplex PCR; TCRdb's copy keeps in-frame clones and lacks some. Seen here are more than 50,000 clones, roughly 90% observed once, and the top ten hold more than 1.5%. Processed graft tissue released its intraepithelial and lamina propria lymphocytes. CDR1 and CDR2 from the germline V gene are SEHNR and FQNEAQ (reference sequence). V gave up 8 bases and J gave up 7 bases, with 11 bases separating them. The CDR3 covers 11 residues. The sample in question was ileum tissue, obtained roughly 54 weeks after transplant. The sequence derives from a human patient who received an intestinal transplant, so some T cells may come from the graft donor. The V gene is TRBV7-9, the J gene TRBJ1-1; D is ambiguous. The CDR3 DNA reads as TGTGCCAGCGGTGGCTGGGGTGAAGCTTTCTTT. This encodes CASGGWGEAFF.